This T cell receptor (beta chain) derives from a study of T cell responses to AZD1222 COVID-19 vaccine. The table came from immunoSEQ multiplex PCR; TCRdb's copy has only in-frame clones and leaves some out. The data hold some 140,000 clones, with approximately 87% observed a single time. In germline, CDR1 is MNHEY, CDR2 SVGAGI. The CDR3 has 11 residues. V dropped 6 bases and J dropped 5 bases, with 8 bases sitting between them. Sample: peripheral blood, taken on day 0 of MenACWY control vaccination. The TCR originated in an adult in good health. This sequence joins TRBV6-5 and TRBJ2-7; D gene uncertain. The CDR3 spells CASRYGNEQYV. As DNA, the CDR3 is TGTGCCAGCAGGTATGGAAACGAGCAGTACGTC.